The 15 T cell receptor beta chains reported below all come from one sample, sequenced in a study of identical twins. TCRdb passed the 5' RACE reads through MiXCR, listing each CDR3 protein once. The table records about 200,000 distinct CDR3 sequences, about 11% of them present only once. The sample was memory T cells sorted from blood. Receptor source: a man aged 50 or older in good health.

This clonotype was detected ten times or more. The junction and the germline gene differ at one end; a read error may be behind it. The rearrangement joins TRBV7-2 to TRBJ1-4; D uncertain. Germline-derived CDR1 and CDR2 are SGHTA and FQGNSA. The length of the CDR3 is 12 residues. The chain's CDR3 is CASSLPETLPNF. For the CDR3, the DNA is TGTGCCAGCAGCTTACCGGAAACACTACCAAACTTC.

This clonotype was found many times. The chain employs TRBV2 and TRBJ2-3, with D possibly matching TRBD2 (6 bases). Germline CDR1 reads SNHLY; CDR2 reads FYNNEI. CDR3 length equals 16 residues. V was clipped by 5 bases and J by 0 bases, with 15 bases between them. DNA for the CDR3: TGTGCCAGCAGTAAAAATCCGGGACTTAGCACAGATACGCAGTATTTT. Protein product: CASSKNPGLSTDTQYF.

This clonotype was picked up many times. J is TRBJ2-6 and V is TRBV5-6; no reliable D call. V gave up 0 bases and J gave up 9 bases, with 4 bases separating them. In germline, CDR1 is SGHDT, CDR2 YYEEEE. The CDR3 runs 12 residues. The CDR3 loop reads CASSLGYNVLTF. The CDR3 DNA is TGTGCCAGCAGCTTGGGATACAACGTCCTGACTTTC. Supplemented by reference TRBV5-6 and TRBJ2-6, the full variable domain reads DAGVTQSPTHLIKTRGQQVTLRCSPKSGHDTVSWYQQALGQGPQFIFQYYEEEERQRGNFPDRFSGHQFPNYSSELNVNALLLGDSALYLCASSLGYNVLTFGAGSRLTVL.

Ten or more counts support this clonotype. The V call is TRBV12-3 or TRBV12-4, the J call TRBJ2-7, with D perhaps assigned TRBD1 or TRBD2 (5 bases each). The CDR3 totals 16 residues. V dropped 5 bases and J dropped 2 bases, with 19 bases sitting between them. Written as DNA, the CDR3 is TGTGCCAGCAGTAGACGAACCGGGACGGGGACCTACGAGCAGTACTTC. Protein sequence: CASSRRTGTGTYEQYF.

There are many counts of this clonotype. The chain has TRBV20-1 and TRBJ2-3; D not certain. Germline-derived CDR1 and CDR2 are DFQATT and SNEGSKA (reference sequence). CDR3 size: 15 residues. Trimming cost V 0 bases and J 1 base, with 11 bases left between them. The CDR3 DNA follows: TGCAGTGCTAGAGACATTAACAAGGGCACAGATACGCAGTATTTT. Translating it yields CSARDINKGTDTQYF.

J is TRBJ2-7 and V is TRBV5-4; 7 nucleotides match TRBD2. The CDR3 consists of 13 residues. V was pared by 1 base and J by 7 bases, with 5 bases of the junction left unmatched. The germline V gene encodes CDR1 SGHNT and CDR2 YYREEE (reference sequence). The DNA of the CDR3 is TGTGCCAGCAGCTTGCGACTGGGGGGGGAGCAGTACTTC. The encoded protein is CASSLRLGGEQYF.

The chain has TRBV10-3 and TRBJ2-7, with D unclear. Germline CDR1 and CDR2: ENHRY and SYGVKD. The V and J ends lost 6 bases and 2 bases respectively, with 14 bases between them. The CDR3 sequence is 14 residues long. DNA of the CDR3: TGTGCCATCAGGGAGAGGCCGAGCACCTACGAGCAGTACTTC. Translated, it gives CAIRERPSTYEQYF.

Ten or more counts support this clonotype. This chain's CDR3 is CASSQGSGRSNEQYF. The CDR3 DNA follows: TGTGCCAGCAGCCAAGGGAGCGGGAGAAGCAACGAGCAGTACTTC. J is TRBJ2-7 and V is TRBV14; TRBD2 agrees at 8 bases. J lost 5 bases, V lost 1 base, and 7 bases had no gene match. Germline V gene sequence: CDR1 SGHDN, CDR2 FVKESK. The CDR3 length is 15 residues.

The table lists this clonotype with a few counts. The chain has TRBV3-1 and TRBJ2-7; 7 positions match TRBD1. The CDR3 runs 11 residues. In germline, CDR1 is LGHDT, CDR2 YNNKEL (reference sequence). The V segment lost 10 bases and the J segment 12 bases; nucleotides outside the gene matches: 12. CDR3 sequence: CATMGTGELYF. CDR3 in DNA: TGTGCCACCATGGGTACAGGGGAGTTGTACTTC.

There are many counts of this clonotype. The germline gene is not matched at one end of the junction; a read error may be the cause. The chain links TRBV5-1 to TRBJ2-5; D is unclear. CDR3 length: 14 residues. Germline-derived CDR1 and CDR2 are SGHRS and YFSETQ. CDR3 in amino acids: CASSLAGSQETQYF. CDR3 nucleotides: TGTGCCAGCAGCTTAGCCGGCAGCCAAGAGACCCAGTACTTC.

Many counts were recorded for this clonotype. The chain combines TRBV5-1 with TRBJ1-3; 8 bases line up with TRBD1. V was clipped by 4 bases and J by 3 bases; unmatched bases: 6. Germline V gene sequence: CDR1 SGHRS, CDR2 YFSETQ. The CDR3 runs 15 residues. The CDR3 DNA follows: TGCGCCAGCAGCCCGAGGACAGGGTTTGGAAACACCATATATTTT. Translating it yields CASSPRTGFGNTIYF.

There are many counts of this clonotype. V and J are TRBV14 and TRBJ2-7; no clear D. CDR1 and CDR2 (germline): SGHDN, FVKESK. CDR3 size: 12 residues. V lost 2 bases and J lost 6, with 8 bases in between. CDR3 sequence (DNA): TGTGCCAGCAGCCAAATTAATCTCGAGCAGTACTTC. Encoded protein: CASSQINLEQYF.

The chain is built from TRBV7-2 and TRBJ1-1; maybe TRBD1 (6 bases). Looked up from germline, CDR1 is SGHTA and CDR2 is FQGNSA. The length of the CDR3 is 14 residues. Trimming left V 5 bases short and J 0 bases short, with 10 bases between. CDR3 amino acids: CASSPAGVNTEAFF. The CDR3 nucleotides read TGTGCCAGCAGCCCAGCAGGGGTGAACACTGAAGCTTTCTTT.

This clonotype has at least ten counts. The chain uses TRBV5-5 and TRBJ2-7, with D tentatively TRBD1 (6 bases). Germline values: CDR1 SGHKS, CDR2 YYEKEE (reference sequence). Between the trimmed V and J ends, which lost 6 bases and 4 bases, there was a span of 8 bases. The CDR3 length is 11 residues. This chain's CDR3 is CASTRGYEQYF. CDR3 DNA sequence: TGTGCCAGCACCAGGGGATACGAGCAGTACTTC.

A note on this clonotype: It may be a read error: a sequence one base away is much more abundant. This rearrangement joins TRBV10-3 to TRBJ2-1; D possibly corresponds to TRBD2 (6 bases). V shed 10 bases and J shed 7 bases, with 17 bases lying between them. Germline-derived CDR1 and CDR2 are ENHRY and SYGVKD. The CDR3 runs to 13 residues. The CDR3 nucleotides read TGTGCCACCCGGGAGCAGGAAATGAATGAGCAGTTCTTC. Its protein product is CATREQEMNEQFF.